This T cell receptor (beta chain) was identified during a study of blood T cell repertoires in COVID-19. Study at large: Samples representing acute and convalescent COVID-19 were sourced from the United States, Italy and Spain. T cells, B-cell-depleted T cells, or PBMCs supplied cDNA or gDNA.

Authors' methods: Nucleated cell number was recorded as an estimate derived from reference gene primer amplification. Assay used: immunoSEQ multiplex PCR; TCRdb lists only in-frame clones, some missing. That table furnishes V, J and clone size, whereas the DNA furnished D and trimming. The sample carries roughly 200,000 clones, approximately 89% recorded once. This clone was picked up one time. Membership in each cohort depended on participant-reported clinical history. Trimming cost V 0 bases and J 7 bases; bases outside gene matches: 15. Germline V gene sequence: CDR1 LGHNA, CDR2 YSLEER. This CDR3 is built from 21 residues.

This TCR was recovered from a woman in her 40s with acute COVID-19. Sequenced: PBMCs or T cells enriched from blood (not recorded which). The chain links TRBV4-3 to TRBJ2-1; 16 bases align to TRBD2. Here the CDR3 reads CASSQDAGLAGGPPPLNEQFF. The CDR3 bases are TGCGCCAGCAGCCAAGATGCGGGACTAGCGGGAGGGCCTCCCCCCTTAAATGAGCAGTTCTTC.